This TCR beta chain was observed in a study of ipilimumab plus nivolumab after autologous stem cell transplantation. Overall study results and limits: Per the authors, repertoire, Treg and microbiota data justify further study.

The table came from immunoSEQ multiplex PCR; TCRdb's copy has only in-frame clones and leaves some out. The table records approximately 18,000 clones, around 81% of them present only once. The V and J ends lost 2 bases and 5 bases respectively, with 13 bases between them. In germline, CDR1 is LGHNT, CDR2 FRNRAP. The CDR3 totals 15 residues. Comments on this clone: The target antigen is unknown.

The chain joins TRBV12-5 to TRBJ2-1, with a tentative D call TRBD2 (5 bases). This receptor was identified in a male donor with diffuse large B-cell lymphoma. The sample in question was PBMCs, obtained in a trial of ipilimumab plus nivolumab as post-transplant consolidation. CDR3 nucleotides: TGTGCTAGTGGTTTGCTTGGCGGGTACCACAATGAGCAGTTCTTC. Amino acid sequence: CASGLLGGYHNEQFF.